This T cell receptor beta chain was sequenced during a study of T cells in Graves' hyperthyroidism and ophthalmopathy. Looking at the study overall: The initial diagnosis was the point when peripheral blood was collected, ahead of any treatment.

The sample holds many counts of this clonotype. Patients aged 18 to 65 had newly diagnosed hyperthyroidism of under 2 months' duration. Exclusions: uncontrolled infection, other autoimmune disease, pregnancy, lactation. V dropped 0 bases and J dropped 0 bases, with 4 bases sitting between them. Per the germline V gene, CDR1 is SGHAT and CDR2 is FQNNGV. The CDR3 runs to 14 residues. Authors of the study amplified TCR beta CDR3 regions from RNA transcripts. The HTBI set primed first-round TCR CDR3 RT-PCR. Each CDR3 protein is one row after TCRdb ran MiXCR on the multiplex PCR reads. Of around 700,000 distinct CDR3 sequences in the sample, roughly 20% were seen once.

The sequenced sample was blood. The rearrangement joins TRBV11-2 to TRBJ2-3; D gene uncertain. This TCR was recovered from a woman aged 50 to 60 with Graves' hyperthyroidism that later progressed to Graves' ophthalmopathy. Written as DNA, the CDR3 is TGTGCCAGCAGCTTAGAACATAGCACAGATACGCAGTATTTT. Amino acid sequence: CASSLEHSTDTQYF.